This passage covers 24 T cell receptor beta chains from one sample sequenced in a study of blood T cell repertoires in COVID-19. TCRdb's table, derived via immunoSEQ multiplex PCR, lists solely in-frame clones and lacks some. The data contain roughly 200,000 clones, approximately 83% of them singletons. Sequenced: peripheral blood. The receptors here all came from a woman in her thirties or forties with COVID-19, enrolled during active disease.

The genes are TRBV5-1 and TRBJ2-7, with 7 bases that match TRBD1. In germline, CDR1 is SGHRS, CDR2 YFSETQ. This CDR3 comprises 15 residues. After removal of 4 bases from V and 4 bases from J, the junction contained 11 bases not matched to a gene. CDR3 bases: TGCGCCAGCAGCCGGGGACAGTCCACCGAATACGAGCAGTACTTC. Encoded protein: CASSRGQSTEYEQYF.

This CDR3 is CASTFTGTAYTEAFF. The CDR3 bases are TGTGCCAGTACCTTTACCGGGACAGCTTACACTGAAGCTTTCTTT. The chain carries TRBV19 and TRBJ1-1; 7 nucleotides match TRBD1. Germline V CDR1 and CDR2: LNHDA, SQIVND (reference sequence). V lost 7 bases, J lost 3 bases, and 11 bases stayed unmatched. The CDR3 is 15 amino acids.

J is TRBJ1-2 and V is TRBV5-1, with 8 bases identical to TRBD1. Germline V gene lookup returns CDR1 SGHRS and CDR2 YFSETQ. Trimming at V came to 4 bases and at J to 7 bases, leaving 3 bases not matched to a gene. This CDR3 contains 12 residues. CDR3 sequence: CASSQGALGYTF. For the CDR3, the DNA is TGCGCCAGCAGCCAGGGGGCGCTTGGCTACACCTTC.

J is TRBJ2-2 and V is TRBV4-1; D is perhaps TRBD2 (5 bases). This CDR3 has 15 amino acids. V dropped 4 bases and J dropped 7 bases, with 16 bases sitting between them. Germline loops: CDR1 MGHRA, CDR2 YSYEKL. CDR3 bases: TGCGCCAGCAGCCTAATGGGCGGACTGGACGGGGAGCTGTTTTTT. This codes for CASSLMGGLDGELFF.

The gene calls are TRBV2 and TRBJ2-1; TRBD2 might be the D (7 bases). The CDR3 has 13 amino acids. Germline loops: CDR1 SNHLY, CDR2 FYNNEI. V lost 4 bases to trimming and J lost 10 bases, with 14 bases between them. CDR3 DNA: TGTGCCAGCAGTGTTCGTGGGAGGGGGGAGCAGTTCTTC. It yields the protein CASSVRGRGEQFF.

This chain joins TRBV10-3 and TRBJ2-7; 8 bases fit TRBD1. Germline lookup yields CDR1 ENHRY and CDR2 SYGVKD. Trimming took 3 bases from V and 2 from J; bases not matched to a gene: 6. This CDR3 comprises 15 residues. CDR3 nucleotide sequence: TGTGCCATCAGTGAATCGACAGGGGCACCCTACGAGCAGTACTTC. It specifies CAISESTGAPYEQYF.

J is TRBJ2-2 and V is TRBV3-1 (or the pseudogene TRBV3-2); D unclear. CDR1 is LGHDT and CDR2 is YNNKEL in the germline V gene (reference sequence). V lost 4 bases and J 2 bases, leaving 11 bases between the germline ends. The CDR3 totals 15 residues. The CDR3, as DNA: TGTGCCAGCAGCCGTAACAGCCAAAACACCGGGGAGCTGTTTTTT. Translating gives CASSRNSQNTGELFF.

This clone was counted between two and nine times. The J gene is TRBJ2-7, the V gene TRBV6-2 or TRBV6-3; 10 nucleotides line up with TRBD2. The CDR3 has 15 amino acids. Unmatched junction bases numbered 8, after V lost 6 bases and J lost 3 bases. Germline CDR1 reads MNHEY; CDR2 reads SVGEGT. CDR3 bases: TGTGCCAGCAGGCCTCTAGCGGGAGTCCTCTACGAGCAGTACTTC. This translates into CASRPLAGVLYEQYF.

J is TRBJ2-3 and V is TRBV27; 7 bases fit TRBD2. The CDR3 is made up of 14 amino acids. Germline V gene lookup returns CDR1 MNHEY and CDR2 SMNVEV (reference sequence). Trimming at V came to 6 bases and at J to 9 bases, leaving 12 bases not matched to a gene. CDR3 nucleotides: TGTGCCAGCAGATCTACAGCGGGGTTCGCGACGCAGTATTTT. The encoded protein is CASRSTAGFATQYF.

The J gene is TRBJ2-2, the V gene TRBV11-3; D unresolved. The germline V gene encodes CDR1 SGHNT and CDR2 YENEEA. The CDR3 contains 17 residues. V was pared by 3 bases and J by 0 bases, with 14 bases between. As DNA, the CDR3 is TGTGCCAGCAGCTTCTTCTTGGTAACTTCGAACACCGGGGAGCTGTTTTTT. Amino acids: CASSFFLVTSNTGELFF.

The rearrangement links TRBV6-1 to TRBJ1-2, with a possible D match to TRBD1 (5 bases). This CDR3 is built from 13 residues. Germline CDR1 and CDR2: MNHNS and SASEGT. V shed 1 base and J shed 2 bases, with 5 bases lying between them. This CDR3 reads CASSEEGNYGYTF. The CDR3 bases are TGTGCCAGCAGTGAAGAGGGGAACTATGGCTACACCTTC.

This clone was recorded a few times. This chain links TRBV7-6 with TRBJ1-3, with a possible D match to TRBD1 (6 bases). Germline assignment: CDR1 SGHVS and CDR2 FNYEAQ. CDR3 length: 14 residues. V gave up 6 bases and J gave up 2 bases, with 11 bases separating them. CDR3 region: CASSPQGAGNTIYF. The CDR3 DNA reads as TGTGCCAGCAGTCCACAGGGAGCTGGAAACACCATATATTTT.

The chain is built from TRBV6-4 and TRBJ2-7, with TRBD1 matching over 7 bases. From germline, CDR1 is MRHNA and CDR2 SNTAGT. The CDR3 length is 14 residues. V was clipped by 4 bases and J by 3 bases; unmatched bases: 6. The CDR3 DNA reads as TGTGCCAGCAGTGTCGAACAGGGGAACTACGAGCAGTACTTC. Translated, it gives CASSVEQGNYEQYF.

This clone occurred once. The rearrangement links TRBV9 to TRBJ2-5; no clear D. CDR3 length: 16 amino acids. In germline, CDR1 is SGDLS, CDR2 YYNGEE. The ends were cut back, 0 bases at V and 5 bases at J, with 17 bases in the middle. The CDR3 nucleotides read TGTGCCAGCAGCGTAGTTGAAAGCCCTGCCAGGGAGACCCAGTACTTC. This translates into CASSVVESPARETQYF.

The V call is TRBV7-9, the J call TRBJ1-1; 12 nucleotides match TRBD1. Germline loops: CDR1 SEHNR, CDR2 FQNEAQ (reference sequence). V lost 5 bases to trimming and J lost 7 bases; unmatched junction nucleotides: 8. This CDR3 has 15 residues. Here the CDR3 DNA reads TGTGCCAGCAGCGACGGGACAGGGGGCGAGGATGAAGCTTTCTTT. Translation gives CASSDGTGGEDEAFF.

This clone was seen only a few times. The chain carries TRBV27 and TRBJ2-2; a weak D match, TRBD2 (6 bases). Germline V CDR1 and CDR2: MNHEY, SMNVEV (reference sequence). This CDR3 comprises 17 residues. Trimming pared 3 bases from V and 4 bases from J, leaving 18 bases between. The CDR3 nucleotides are TGTGCCAGCAGTTTTCTAGCGCTGACCCGGGGCACCGGGGAGCTGTTTTTT. Its protein product is CASSFLALTRGTGELFF.

The chain uses TRBV5-1 and TRBJ1-3; TRBD1 aligns across 8 bases. Germline-derived CDR1 and CDR2 are SGHRS and YFSETQ. The ends lost 3 bases at V and 2 bases at J; junction bases unmatched: 1. This CDR3 is built from 14 residues. The CDR3, as DNA: TGCGCCAGCAGCTCGACAGGGGCTGGAAACACCATATATTTT. It encodes CASSSTGAGNTIYF.

This chain joins TRBV6-5 and TRBJ1-2; tentatively, D is TRBD1 (5 bases). CDR3 length equals 12 residues. CDR1 and CDR2 (germline): MNHEY, SVGAGI. Trimming took off 10 bases at V and 0 bases at J, with 9 bases between the two ends. CDR3 nucleotide sequence: TGTGCCACCGACAGAGCTAACTATGGCTACACCTTC. Amino acid sequence: CATDRANYGYTF.

This rearrangement joins TRBV29-1 to TRBJ2-2; D not resolved. V lost 5 bases and J lost 4, with 11 bases in between. Germline CDR1 is SQVTM and CDR2 is ANQGSEA. This CDR3 is built from 13 residues. CDR3 sequence reads: CSVYRSPTGELFF. The CDR3 DNA is TGCAGCGTTTATCGGTCACCCACCGGGGAGCTGTTTTTT.

This sequence joins TRBV4-1 and TRBJ2-7; D is unclear. This CDR3 has 12 amino acids. The V end lost 4 bases, the J end lost 6 bases, and 10 bases lay between the germline ends. CDR1 and CDR2 from the germline V gene are MGHRA and YSYEKL. Here the CDR3 reads CASSLLIGEQYF. CDR3 in DNA: TGCGCCAGCAGCCTTTTGATCGGCGAGCAGTACTTC.

The chain uses TRBV19 and TRBJ2-3, with TRBD2 as a possible D gene (5 bases). The germline gives CDR1 LNHDA, CDR2 SQIVND (reference sequence). V was pared by 1 base and J by 6 bases, with 8 bases between. The CDR3 covers 13 residues. The DNA of the CDR3 is TGTGCCAGTAGTATAGCGGGGAAGGATACGCAGTATTTT. Amino acid sequence: CASSIAGKDTQYF.

The chain combines TRBV7-3 with TRBJ1-1, with 8 bases fitting TRBD1. Germline V lookup: CDR1 SGHTA, CDR2 FQGTGA. The CDR3 is 14 amino acids. V lost 5 bases to trimming and J lost 1 base; unmatched junction nucleotides: 3. CDR3 DNA: TGTGCCAGCAGCCCTACAGGGGGGAACACTGAAGCTTTCTTT. Translation: CASSPTGGNTEAFF. The entire variable domain, with the rest obtained from reference TRBV7-3 and TRBJ1-1, is as follows: GAGVSQTPSNKVTEKGKYVELRCDPISGHTALYWYRQSLGQGPEFLIYFQGTGAADDSGLPNDRFFAVRPEGSVSTLKIQRTERGDSAVYLCASSPTGGNTEAFFGQGTRLTVV.

The chain employs TRBV11-1 and TRBJ1-6, with no clear D. The V gene lost 4 bases and the J gene lost 5 bases, with 9 bases spanning the gap. The CDR3 has 14 residues. CDR1 and CDR2 (germline): SGHAT, FQDESV (reference sequence). CDR3: CASSSAGNNSPLHF. CDR3 DNA: TGTGCCAGCAGCTCTGCGGGTAATAATTCACCCCTCCACTTT.

The chain is built from TRBV7-9 and TRBJ2-2; 7 bases align to TRBD1. The CDR3 has 15 residues. Germline assignment: CDR1 SEHNR and CDR2 FQNEAQ (reference sequence). V shed 4 bases and J 1 base; nucleotides not matched to a gene: 3. The CDR3 here is CASSSQGVNTGELFF. The CDR3 region has the DNA TGTGCCAGCAGCTCGCAGGGGGTGAACACCGGGGAGCTGTTTTTT.